This T cell receptor beta chain was recovered during a study of T cells in Graves' hyperthyroidism and ophthalmopathy. The CDR3 regions of TCR beta were amplified from RNA transcripts. Initially, a first-round RT-PCR of the TCR CDR3 employed the HTBI primer set. TCRdb called the multiplex PCR reads again in MiXCR, with one record for every CDR3 protein. The top ten hold roughly an eighth of the sample, which has some 440,000 distinct CDR3 sequences, about 15% seen once. Based on clinical symptoms, serum thyroxine and TRAb, thyroid ultrasound and orbital computed tomography, diagnoses were reached. At least ten counts were recorded for this clonotype. Its antigen is undetermined. Broader study findings: The model foresaw ophthalmopathy a median roughly 6 months prior to onset.

This TCR was recovered from a young woman with Graves' hyperthyroidism. Sequencing was performed on blood.

CDR3 sequence: CASRRAGPQETQYF. Written as DNA, the CDR3 is TGTGCCAGTAGAAGGGCGGGGCCCCAAGAGACCCAGTACTTC. The chain combines TRBV7-6 with TRBJ2-5, with D perhaps TRBD2 (6 bases). Trimming shortened V by 9 bases and J by 1 base, and 15 bases separated the two germline ends. CDR3 length: 14 residues. Looked up from germline, CDR1 is SGHVS and CDR2 is FNYEAQ.